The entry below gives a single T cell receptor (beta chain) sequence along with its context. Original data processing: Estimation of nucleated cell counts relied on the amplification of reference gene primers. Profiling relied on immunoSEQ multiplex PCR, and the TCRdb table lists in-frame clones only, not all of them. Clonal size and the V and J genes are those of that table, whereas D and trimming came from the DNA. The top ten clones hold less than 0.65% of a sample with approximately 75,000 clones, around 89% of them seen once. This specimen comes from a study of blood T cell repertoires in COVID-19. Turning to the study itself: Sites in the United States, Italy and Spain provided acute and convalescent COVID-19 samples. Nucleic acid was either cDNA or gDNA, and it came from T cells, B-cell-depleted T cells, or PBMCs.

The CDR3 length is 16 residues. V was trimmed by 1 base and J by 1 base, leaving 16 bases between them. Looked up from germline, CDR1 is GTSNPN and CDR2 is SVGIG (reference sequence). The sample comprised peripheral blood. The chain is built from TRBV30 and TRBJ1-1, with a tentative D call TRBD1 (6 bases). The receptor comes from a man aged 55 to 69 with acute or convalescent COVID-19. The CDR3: CAWSADRTGWNTEAFF. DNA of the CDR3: TGTGCCTGGAGTGCTGACAGGACGGGTTGGAACACTGAAGCTTTCTTT.